The 11 T cell receptor beta chains below come from one sample, sequenced in a study of blood T cell repertoires in COVID-19. TCRdb's table, derived via immunoSEQ multiplex PCR, lists solely in-frame clones and lacks some. The sample yields hundreds of thousands of clones, approximately 90% seen once. Sequencing used PBMCs or T cells enriched from blood (not recorded which). The receptors stem from a woman younger than 30 who had recovered from COVID-19.

This clone was seen once. The J gene is TRBJ1-1, the V gene TRBV7-9; D not resolved. Germline V gene lookup returns CDR1 SEHNR and CDR2 FQNEAQ (reference sequence). V was trimmed by 5 bases and J by 5 bases, leaving 18 bases between them. The CDR3 sequence is 15 residues long. This CDR3 is CASSLRRLEGTEAFF. CDR3 bases: TGTGCCAGCAGCCTACGGAGGCTTGAAGGGACTGAAGCTTTCTTT.

This sequence joins TRBV28 and TRBJ1-5; TRBD1 matches 10 bases. J lost 5 bases, V lost 1 base, and 2 bases had no gene match. This CDR3 is 15 amino acids long. Germline values: CDR1 MDHEN, CDR2 SYDVKM. DNA of the CDR3: TGTGCCAGCAGTTTATCGGGACAGGGGTATCAGCCCCAGCATTTT. It specifies CASSLSGQGYQPQHF.

The chain joins TRBV23-1 to TRBJ2-1, with 7 bases identical to TRBD1. TRBV23-1 has ORF status, its function being uncertain. There are 16 residues in the CDR3. J lost 2 bases, V lost 0 bases, and 4 bases had no gene match. CDR3 in amino acids: CASSQSLDRPYNEQFF. In nucleotides, the CDR3 is TGCGCCAGCAGTCAATCATTGGACAGGCCCTACAATGAGCAGTTCTTC.

The chain joins TRBV18 to TRBJ1-5; possible D gene TRBD1, 6 bases. V gave up 5 bases and J gave up 6 bases, with 20 bases separating them. This CDR3 region has 16 residues. CDR1 and CDR2 from the germline V gene are KGHSH and LQKENI. CDR3 sequence reads: CASSAPSGQNGQPQHF. The CDR3 DNA follows: TGTGCCAGCTCAGCTCCATCTGGACAGAACGGTCAGCCCCAGCATTTT.

This clone has just a few counts. The V gene is TRBV13, the J gene TRBJ1-6; D is possibly TRBD1 (6 bases). This CDR3 region has 14 residues. Germline V gives CDR1 PRHDT, CDR2 FYEKMQ (reference sequence). The V gene lost 2 bases and the J gene lost 7 bases, with 9 bases spanning the gap. The CDR3 sequence: CASSLKQGNSPLHF. CDR3 nucleotide sequence: TGTGCCAGCAGCTTAAAACAGGGAAATTCACCCCTCCACTTT.

The V gene is TRBV5-8, the J gene TRBJ1-2, with D possibly matching TRBD1 (6 bases). Trimming cost V 1 base and J 1 base, with 14 bases left between them. The length of the CDR3 is 16 residues. CDR1 is SGHTS and CDR2 is YDEGEE in the germline V gene. The CDR3: CASSLPRTAVNYGYTF. CDR3 in DNA: TGTGCCAGCAGCTTGCCTCGGACAGCAGTTAACTATGGCTACACCTTC.

This sequence joins TRBV11-2 and TRBJ2-3; 9 nucleotides align to TRBD2. V dropped 2 bases and J dropped 4; count of bases not matched to a gene: 7. The length of the CDR3 is 16 residues. CDR1 is SGHAT and CDR2 is FQNNGV in the germline V gene. The CDR3 loop is CASSLLRGGDSDTQYF. The CDR3 nucleotides are TGTGCCAGCAGCTTACTGCGCGGGGGGGATTCAGATACGCAGTATTTT.

This sequence joins TRBV6-2 or TRBV6-3 and TRBJ1-5, with 9 bases that match TRBD1. V lost 2 bases to trimming and J lost 6 bases; unmatched junction nucleotides: 8. CDR1 and CDR2 (germline): MNHEY, SVGEGT. CDR3 length equals 16 residues. CDR3 sequence reads: CASSYVPGQGFQPQHF. CDR3 DNA: TGTGCCAGCAGTTACGTCCCGGGACAGGGTTTTCAGCCCCAGCATTTT.

This clone was detected once. The chain couples TRBV6-4 to TRBJ1-1; TRBD1 agrees at 7 bases. V was pared by 6 bases and J by 1 base, with 8 bases of the junction left unmatched. Germline V CDR1 and CDR2: MRHNA, SNTAGT. There are 15 residues in the CDR3. CDR3 bases: TGTGCCAGCAGAATCTCCGGGACAGCGAACACTGAAGCTTTCTTT. Translation: CASRISGTANTEAFF.

There are a few counts of this clone. V gene TRBV2 combines with J gene TRBJ2-5, with TRBD2 identical over 7 bases. Unmatched junction bases numbered 8, after V lost 4 bases and J lost 3 bases. Germline lookup yields CDR1 SNHLY and CDR2 FYNNEI. CDR3 length: 15 amino acids. The DNA of the CDR3 is TGTGCCAGCAGTGGCGGACTAGAGGGAGAAGAGACCCAGTACTTC. It yields the protein CASSGGLEGEETQYF.

The CDR3 bases are TGTGCCAGCAGTCCAACTCAGGATCTAGCCACTGAAGCTTTCTTT. This encodes CASSPTQDLATEAFF. The chain couples TRBV3-1 (or the pseudogene TRBV3-2) to TRBJ1-1; no clear D. Trimming cost V 6 bases and J 4 bases, with 18 bases left between them. The V gene's germline CDR1 is LGHDT and CDR2 YNNKEL (reference sequence). The CDR3 contains 15 residues.